A single sample gave rise to the 23 T cell receptor beta chains below, sequenced in a study of blood T cell repertoires in COVID-19. Clones were sequenced by immunoSEQ multiplex PCR, and TCRdb holds only the in-frame ones, with some missing. Among around 500,000 clones listed, around 87% were seen once. Sequenced material: PBMCs or T cells enriched from blood (not recorded which). The source is a middle-aged woman who had recovered from COVID-19.

The chain is built from TRBV19 and TRBJ2-7; tentative D call: TRBD2 (5 bases). V shed 6 bases and J shed 7 bases, with 10 bases lying between them. There are 11 residues in the CDR3. CDR1 LNHDA and CDR2 SQIVND come from the germline V gene (reference sequence). The CDR3 here is CASSRAEEQYF. The CDR3 nucleotides read TGTGCCAGTAGCCGAGCGGAAGAGCAGTACTTC.

This sequence joins TRBV9 and TRBJ2-2, with D possibly being TRBD1 (5 bases). The length of the CDR3 is 14 residues. The germline CDR1 and CDR2 sequences are SGDLS and YYNGEE. V was clipped by 0 bases and J by 3 bases, with 6 bases between them. The CDR3 coding sequence is TGTGCCAGCAGCGTAGGCAGGGACACCGGGGAGCTGTTTTTT. Translation gives CASSVGRDTGELFF.

The rearrangement uses TRBV19 and TRBJ1-2; 8 nucleotides match TRBD1. The CDR3 has 13 amino acids. Trimming cost V 3 bases and J 13 bases; bases outside gene matches: 10. Germline-derived CDR1 and CDR2 are LNHDA and SQIVND (reference sequence). CDR3 residues: CASSIGTGASGTF. The CDR3 DNA is TGTGCCAGTAGTATCGGGACAGGTGCTTCGGGCACCTTC.

The chain is built from TRBV27 and TRBJ2-3, with D perhaps TRBD1 (7 bases). The V end lost 6 bases, the J end lost 2 bases, and 21 bases lay between the germline ends. Germline CDR1 is MNHEY and CDR2 is SMNVEV (reference sequence). The CDR3 sequence is 17 residues long. The CDR3 protein is CASSLDSGGHSTDTQYF. CDR3 nucleotides: TGTGCCAGCAGCTTGGATTCAGGGGGGCACTCCACAGATACGCAGTATTTT.

This clone was observed a few times. This chain connects TRBV9 to TRBJ2-5; D not certain. Trimming took off 1 base at V and 2 bases at J, with 12 bases between the two ends. Germline assignment: CDR1 SGDLS and CDR2 YYNGEE. CDR3 length: 15 amino acids. The CDR3 DNA is TGTGCCAGCAGCGTAAGTGGGTGGGCACAAGAGACCCAGTACTTC. The encoded protein is CASSVSGWAQETQYF.

The chain uses TRBV25-1 and TRBJ1-2, with D perhaps matching TRBD1 (5 bases). Deletions cut 6 bases from V and 4 bases from J, with 12 bases between. The CDR3 has 13 amino acids. The V gene's germline CDR1 is MGHDK and CDR2 SYGVNS. CDR3 loop: CASSKQATYGYTF. As DNA, the CDR3 is TGTGCCAGCAGCAAACAGGCCACCTATGGCTACACCTTC.

The chain employs TRBV9 and TRBJ2-5; TRBD1 matches 7 bases. In germline, CDR1 is SGDLS, CDR2 YYNGEE. Germline trimming cut 3 bases from V and 4 bases from J; bases unmatched to any gene: 6. The CDR3 contains 14 residues. CDR3 DNA: TGTGCCAGCAGCGCAACTCCAGGGGGAGAGACCCAGTACTTC. It specifies CASSATPGGETQYF. Supplemented by reference TRBV9 and TRBJ2-5, the full variable domain reads DSGVTQTPKHLITATGQRVTLRCSPRSGDLSVYWYQQSLDQGLQFLIQYYNGEERAKGNILERFSAQQFPDLHSELNLSSLELGDSALYFCASSATPGGETQYFGPGTRLLVL.

V gene TRBV24-1 combines with J gene TRBJ1-5, with 8 bases matching TRBD1. The V gene's germline CDR1 is KGHDR and CDR2 SFDVKD. V dropped 4 bases and J dropped 6; count of bases not matched to a gene: 10. This CDR3 has 16 amino acids. The CDR3 is CATSDPRQGISQPQHF. Written as DNA, the CDR3 is TGTGCCACCAGTGACCCTCGACAGGGGATAAGTCAGCCCCAGCATTTT.

This sequence joins TRBV6-2 or TRBV6-3 and TRBJ1-5; TRBD1 agrees at 7 bases. The CDR3 consists of 15 residues. V lost 6 bases to trimming and J lost 3 bases; unmatched junction nucleotides: 8. Germline V gives CDR1 MNHEY, CDR2 SVGEGT. The DNA for the CDR3 is TGTGCCAGCAGCCTCGACAGGGCCCTCAATCAGCCCCAGCATTTT. Translating it yields CASSLDRALNQPQHF.

The chain uses TRBV11-3 and TRBJ2-2; maybe TRBD2 (5 bases). The CDR3 extends over 12 amino acids. Germline lookup yields CDR1 SGHNT and CDR2 YENEEA. The ends were cut back, 6 bases at V and 11 bases at J, with 13 bases in the middle. This chain's CDR3 is CASSSREPELFF. CDR3 DNA sequence: TGTGCCAGCAGTTCTCGGGAACCCGAGCTGTTTTTT.

The chain recombines TRBV5-6 with TRBJ2-1, with 7 bases lining up with TRBD2. The CDR3 spans 14 residues. Unmatched junction bases numbered 4, after V lost 2 bases and J lost 5 bases. Germline assignment: CDR1 SGHDT and CDR2 YYEEEE. CDR3 region: CASSLGLADNEQFF. As DNA, the CDR3 is TGTGCCAGCAGCTTAGGCCTAGCGGACAATGAGCAGTTCTTC.

The CDR3 reads CASSERGRGAYNEQFF. DNA of the CDR3: TGCGCCAGCAGTGAGAGGGGCAGGGGAGCCTACAATGAGCAGTTCTTC. The chain employs TRBV10-2 and TRBJ2-1; D perhaps matches TRBD1 (6 bases). Between the trimmed V and J ends, which lost 2 bases and 2 bases, there was a span of 13 bases. CDR3 length: 16 amino acids. CDR1 and CDR2 (germline): WSHSY, SAAADI.

V and J are TRBV6-2 or TRBV6-3 and TRBJ1-5; 9 positions match TRBD1. V shed 2 bases and J 4 bases; nucleotides not matched to a gene: 6. Germline CDR1 and CDR2: MNHEY and SVGEGT. CDR3 size: 16 residues. The CDR3 nucleotides read TGTGCCAGCAGTTACCCGGGACAGGGACAGAATCAGCCCCAGCATTTT. Encoded protein: CASSYPGQGQNQPQHF.

The V call is TRBV7-9, the J call TRBJ1-4; 10 bases fit TRBD1. The CDR3 length is 14 residues. Germline lookup yields CDR1 SEHNR and CDR2 FQNEAQ (reference sequence). Unmatched junction bases numbered 4, after V lost 5 bases and J lost 7 bases. The CDR3, as DNA: TGTGCCAGCAGCCAGACAGGGGGCGTTGAAAAACTGTTTTTT. Translating it yields CASSQTGGVEKLFF.

This chain joins TRBV5-1 and TRBJ2-2, with a weak D call TRBD2 (5 bases). Trimming shortened V by 3 bases and J by 6 bases, and 9 bases separated the two germline ends. The CDR3 length is 13 residues. Germline lookup yields CDR1 SGHRS and CDR2 YFSETQ. The CDR3 is CASSSEGSGELFF. The CDR3, as DNA: TGCGCCAGCAGCTCCGAGGGTTCCGGGGAGCTGTTTTTT.

The rearrangement links TRBV4-3 to TRBJ1-1; D unclear. Germline CDR1 LGHNA, CDR2 YSLEER. Deletions cut 4 bases from V and 3 bases from J, with 12 bases between. This CDR3 contains 14 residues. The CDR3 loop reads CASSLYKEDTEAFF. For the CDR3, the DNA is TGCGCCAGCAGCCTGTATAAGGAGGACACTGAAGCTTTCTTT.

The chain has TRBV27 and TRBJ2-7; possible D gene TRBD2, 6 bases. CDR1 and CDR2 from the germline V gene are MNHEY and SMNVEV (reference sequence). The CDR3 length is 12 residues. Trimming stripped 2 bases from V and 4 bases from J, with 6 bases between. CDR3 loop: CASSLGGYEQYF. In nucleotides, the CDR3 is TGTGCCAGCAGTTTAGGGGGGTACGAGCAGTACTTC.

This clone occurred once. The CDR3, as DNA: TGCAGCGTTTACAGGTTCTTGAACACTGAAGCTTTCTTT. Its translation: CSVYRFLNTEAFF. The rearrangement uses TRBV29-1 and TRBJ1-1; a weak D match, TRBD1 (5 bases). The V end lost 5 bases, the J end lost 0 bases, and 10 bases lay between the germline ends. This CDR3 is 13 amino acids long. Germline loops: CDR1 SQVTM, CDR2 ANQGSEA.

Comment on this clone: At one end the junction does not follow the germline gene, possibly because of a read error. The V call is TRBV5-1, the J call TRBJ2-1, with D unresolved. Per the germline V gene, CDR1 is SGHRS and CDR2 is YFSETQ. CDR3 length: 14 residues. The CDR3 reads CASSLDTGLSREVF. CDR3 DNA: TGCGCCAGCAGCTTGGACACCGGCCTTAGCCGAGAGGTCTTC.

In its sample, this clone was seen once. The rearrangement uses TRBV10-2 and TRBJ2-1, with a weak D call TRBD2 (7 bases). Deletions cut 7 bases from V and 6 bases from J, with 16 bases between. CDR3 length: 14 amino acids. Germline CDR1 reads WSHSY; CDR2 reads SAAADI. This CDR3 reads CASTRGGAINEQFF. The CDR3 region has the DNA TGCGCCAGCACCCGAGGGGGGGCGATCAATGAGCAGTTCTTC.

This sequence joins TRBV4-2 and TRBJ1-2; 10 bases align to TRBD1. The CDR3 contains 13 residues. Germline V gives CDR1 LGHNA, CDR2 YNFKEQ. The ends lost 5 bases at V and 5 bases at J; junction bases unmatched: 2. CDR3 sequence: CASSKGQGYGYTF. In DNA, the CDR3 is TGTGCCAGCAGCAAGGGACAGGGGTATGGCTACACCTTC.

This sequence joins TRBV6-5 and TRBJ1-2; unclear D gene. The V and J ends lost 6 bases and 1 base respectively, with 15 bases between them. The CDR3 has 15 amino acids. CDR1 is MNHEY, CDR2 SVGAGI, per germline. This CDR3 reads CASSSPGDYNYGYTF. CDR3 sequence (DNA): TGTGCCAGCAGCAGCCCGGGAGACTATAACTATGGCTACACCTTC.

The rearrangement links TRBV15 to TRBJ1-4, with unresolved D. CDR1 LNHNV and CDR2 YYDKDF come from the germline V gene (reference sequence). The CDR3 loop spans 16 amino acids. V shed 0 bases and J shed 6 bases, with 14 bases lying between them. DNA of the CDR3: TGTGCCACCAGCAGAGATTTCCCCGGGCGGGATGAAAAACTGTTTTTT. This translates into CATSRDFPGRDEKLFF.